One T cell receptor beta chain is described in this entry. Its antigen is undetermined. Unique molecular identifiers tagged the TCRbeta library. TCRdb reprocessed the PCR reads via MiXCR and lists one record per CDR3 protein. The table includes about 470,000 distinct CDR3 sequences, over 40% detected once. The CDR3 is 16 amino acids. Germline V CDR1 and CDR2: SEHNR, FQNEAQ (reference sequence). The V segment lost 2 bases and the J segment 1 base; nucleotides outside the gene matches: 6. The data derive from a study of T-cell reconstitution after alpha-beta-depleted transplantation in children. General study results and limits: From surviving recipient T cells and thymic progenitors came the high day-60 TCRbeta diversity observed in some patients. Newly produced T cells mostly accounted for T-cell counts and diversity one year post-transplant.

The specimen was PBMCs, collected before TCRalphabeta/CD19-depleted stem cell transplant. This clonotype was sampled from a girl aged 2 to 10 with aplastic anemia, due to receive a stem cell transplant. The V call is TRBV7-9, the J call TRBJ2-3, with TRBD1 matching 7 bases. CDR3 in DNA: TGTGCCAGCAGCTTAACAGGACAGGTCGGCACAGATACGCAGTATTTT. Translation: CASSLTGQVGTDTQYF. The full variable domain, its missing parts supplied by reference TRBV7-9 and TRBJ2-3, is DTGVSQNPRHKITKRGQNVTFRCDPISEHNRLYWYRQTLGQGPEFLTYFQNEAQLEKSRLLSDRFSAERPKGSFSTLEIQRTEQGDSAMYLCASSLTGQVGTDTQYFGPGTRLTVL.